A single count supports the clone carrying this T cell receptor (beta chain). Germline V gene lookup returns CDR1 LNHDA and CDR2 SQIVND (reference sequence). The CDR3 runs to 13 residues. Between the trimmed V and J ends, which lost 3 bases and 7 bases, there was a span of 10 bases. The data belong to a study of blood T cell repertoires in COVID-19. As for the study in general: From the United States, Italy and Spain came samples of acute and convalescent COVID-19. T cells, B-cell-depleted T cells, or PBMCs provided the cDNA or gDNA that served as material.

Original processing methods: Estimation of nucleated cell counts relied on the amplification of reference gene primers. The protocol was immunoSEQ multiplex PCR, while the TCRdb copy is restricted to in-frame clones and leaves out a portion. The DNA was the basis for D and trimming; V, J and clone size are from that table. The top ten hold roughly 1.2% of the sample, which has 60,000 to 70,000 clones, around nine tenths seen once. This sequence joins TRBV19 and TRBJ1-5; perhaps TRBD1 as D (5 bases). What was sequenced was peripheral blood. The clonotype comes from a woman aged 55-70 years with acute or convalescent COVID-19. DNA for the CDR3: TGTGCCAGTAGTATCGGCAGGGAACAGCCCCAGCATTTT. It specifies CASSIGREQPQHF.